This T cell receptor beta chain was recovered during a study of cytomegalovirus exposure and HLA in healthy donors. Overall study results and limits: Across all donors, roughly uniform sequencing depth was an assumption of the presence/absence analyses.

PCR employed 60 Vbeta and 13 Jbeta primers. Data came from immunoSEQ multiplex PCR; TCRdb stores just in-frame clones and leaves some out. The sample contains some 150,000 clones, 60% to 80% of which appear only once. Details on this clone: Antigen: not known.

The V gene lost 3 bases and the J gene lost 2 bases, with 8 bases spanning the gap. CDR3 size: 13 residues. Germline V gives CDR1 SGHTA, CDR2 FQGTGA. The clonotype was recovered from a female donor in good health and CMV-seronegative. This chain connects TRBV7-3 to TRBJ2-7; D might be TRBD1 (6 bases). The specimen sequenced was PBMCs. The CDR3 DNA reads TGTGCCAGCAGCTTCCGGGACACCTACGAGCAGTACTTC. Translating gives CASSFRDTYEQYF.